This paragraph covers one T cell receptor beta chain sequence. This entry comes from a study of blood T cell repertoires in COVID-19. Whole-study context: The origin of the acute and convalescent COVID-19 samples was the United States, Italy and Spain. Sources were T cells, B-cell-depleted T cells, or PBMCs; the material itself was cDNA or gDNA.

In the authors' methods: It was from reference gene primer amplification that nucleated cell counts were estimated. Libraries were prepared by immunoSEQ multiplex PCR; TCRdb keeps only in-frame clonotypes and omits some of them. V and J calls plus clone size are reproduced from that table; the DNA served to infer D and trimming. The sample has more than 95,000 clones; roughly 85% are singletons. This CDR3 is 15 amino acids long. Germline V gives CDR1 SGDLS, CDR2 YYNGEE. V gave up 0 bases and J gave up 7 bases, with 13 bases separating them. Material: peripheral blood. This clonotype was sampled from a middle-aged man with acute or convalescent COVID-19. The chain is built from TRBV9 and TRBJ1-4; tentatively, D is TRBD1 (5 bases). The CDR3 DNA reads TGTGCCAGCAGCGTAGGGATGCAGGGCGGTGAAAAACTGTTTTTT. Its protein is CASSVGMQGGEKLFF.